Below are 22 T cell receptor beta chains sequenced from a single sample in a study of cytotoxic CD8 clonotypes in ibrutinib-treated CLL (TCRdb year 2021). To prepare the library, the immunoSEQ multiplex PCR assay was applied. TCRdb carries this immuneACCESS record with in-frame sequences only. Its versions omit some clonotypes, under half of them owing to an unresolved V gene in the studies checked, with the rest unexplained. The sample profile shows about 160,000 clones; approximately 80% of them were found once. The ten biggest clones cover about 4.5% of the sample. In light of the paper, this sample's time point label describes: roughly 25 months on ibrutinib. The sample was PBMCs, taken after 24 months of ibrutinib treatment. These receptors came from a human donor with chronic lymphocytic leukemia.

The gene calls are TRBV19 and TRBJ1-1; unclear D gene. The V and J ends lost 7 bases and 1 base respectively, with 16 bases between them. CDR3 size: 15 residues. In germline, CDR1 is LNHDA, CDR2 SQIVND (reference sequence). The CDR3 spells CASTYSPAANTEAFF. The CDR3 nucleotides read TGTGCCAGTACATACAGTCCGGCCGCGAACACTGAAGCTTTCTTT.

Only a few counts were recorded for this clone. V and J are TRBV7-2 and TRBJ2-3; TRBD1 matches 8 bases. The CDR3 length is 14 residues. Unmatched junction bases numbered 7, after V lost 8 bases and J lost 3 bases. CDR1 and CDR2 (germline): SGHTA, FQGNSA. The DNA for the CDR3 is TGTGCCAGCCGACAGGGGCTGGTAACAGATACGCAGTATTTT. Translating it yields CASRQGLVTDTQYF. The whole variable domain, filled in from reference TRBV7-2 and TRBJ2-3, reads GAGVSQSPSNKVTEKGKDVELRCDPISGHTALYWYRQSLGQGLEFLIYFQGNSAPDKSGLPSDRFSAERTGGSVSTLTIQRTQQEDSAVYLCASRQGLVTDTQYFGPGTRLTVL.

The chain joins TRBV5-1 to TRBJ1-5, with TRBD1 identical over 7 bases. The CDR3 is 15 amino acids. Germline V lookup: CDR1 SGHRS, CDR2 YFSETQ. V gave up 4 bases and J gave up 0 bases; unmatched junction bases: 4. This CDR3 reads CASSDGTVSNQPQHF. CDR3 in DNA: TGCGCCAGCAGCGACGGGACAGTTAGCAATCAGCCCCAGCATTTT.

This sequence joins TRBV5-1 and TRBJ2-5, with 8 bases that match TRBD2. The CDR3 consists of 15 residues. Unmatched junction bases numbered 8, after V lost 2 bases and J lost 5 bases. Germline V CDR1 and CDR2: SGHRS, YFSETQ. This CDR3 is CASSFSTSERETQYF. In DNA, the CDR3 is TGCGCCAGCAGCTTTTCGACTAGCGAGCGGGAGACCCAGTACTTC.

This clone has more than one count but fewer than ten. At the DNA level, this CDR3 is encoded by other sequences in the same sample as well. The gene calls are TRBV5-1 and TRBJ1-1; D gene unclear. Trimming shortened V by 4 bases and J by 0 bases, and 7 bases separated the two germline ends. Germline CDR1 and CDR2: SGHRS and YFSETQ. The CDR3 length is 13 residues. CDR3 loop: CASSRGLNTEAFF. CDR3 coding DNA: TGCGCCAGCAGCCGCGGGCTGAACACTGAAGCTTTCTTT.

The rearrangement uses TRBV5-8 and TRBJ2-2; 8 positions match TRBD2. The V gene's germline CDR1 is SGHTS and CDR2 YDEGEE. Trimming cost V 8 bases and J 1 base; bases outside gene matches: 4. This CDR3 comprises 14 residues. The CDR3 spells CASNSGENTGELFF. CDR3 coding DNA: TGTGCCAGTAATAGCGGGGAGAACACCGGGGAGCTGTTTTTT.

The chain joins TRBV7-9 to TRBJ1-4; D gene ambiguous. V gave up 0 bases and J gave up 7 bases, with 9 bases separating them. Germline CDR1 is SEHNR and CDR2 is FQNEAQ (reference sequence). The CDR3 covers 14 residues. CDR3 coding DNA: TGTGCCAGCAGCTTAGCCCCGCTTGGTGAAAAACTGTTTTTT. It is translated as CASSLAPLGEKLFF.

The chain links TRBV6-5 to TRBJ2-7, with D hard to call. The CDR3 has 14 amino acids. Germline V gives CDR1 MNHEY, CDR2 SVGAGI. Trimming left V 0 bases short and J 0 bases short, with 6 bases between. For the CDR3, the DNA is TGTGCCAGCAGTTACTCAGAGAGCTCCTACGAGCAGTACTTC. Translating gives CASSYSESSYEQYF.

CDR3 in DNA: TGTGCCAGCAGTTTACAGGGAAATCAGCCCCAGCATTTT. This encodes CASSLQGNQPQHF. The V gene is TRBV6-5, the J gene TRBJ1-5; a possible D gene is TRBD1 (6 bases). V lost 4 bases and J 4 bases, leaving 8 bases between the germline ends. This CDR3 comprises 13 residues. Germline lookup yields CDR1 MNHEY and CDR2 SVGAGI.

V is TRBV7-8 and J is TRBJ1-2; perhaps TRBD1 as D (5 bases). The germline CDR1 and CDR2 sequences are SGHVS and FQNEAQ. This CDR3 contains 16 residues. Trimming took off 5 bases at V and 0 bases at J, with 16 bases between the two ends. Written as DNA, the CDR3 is TGTGCCAGCAGCACTGGGGGATTCGGTTCTAACTATGGCTACACCTTC. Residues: CASSTGGFGSNYGYTF. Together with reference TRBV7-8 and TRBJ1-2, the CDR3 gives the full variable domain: GAGVSQSPRYKVAKRGQDVALRCDPISGHVSLFWYQQALGQGPEFLTYFQNEAQLDKSGLPSDRFFAERPEGSVSTLKIQRTQQEDSAVYLCASSTGGFGSNYGYTFGSGTRLTVV.

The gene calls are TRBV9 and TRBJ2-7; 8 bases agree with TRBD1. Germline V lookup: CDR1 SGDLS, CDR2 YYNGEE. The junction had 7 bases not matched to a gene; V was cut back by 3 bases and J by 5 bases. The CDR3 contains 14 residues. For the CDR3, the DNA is TGTGCCAGCAGCGCCCGGGACAGGCCCAACGAGCAGTACTTC. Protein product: CASSARDRPNEQYF.

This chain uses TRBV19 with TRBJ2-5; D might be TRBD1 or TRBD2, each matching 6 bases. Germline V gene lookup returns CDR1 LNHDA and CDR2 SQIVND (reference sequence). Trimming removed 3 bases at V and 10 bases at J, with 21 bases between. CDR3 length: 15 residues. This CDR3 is CASSIQDGGLTDQYF. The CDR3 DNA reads TGTGCCAGTAGTATCCAAGACGGGGGCTTAACGGACCAGTACTTC.

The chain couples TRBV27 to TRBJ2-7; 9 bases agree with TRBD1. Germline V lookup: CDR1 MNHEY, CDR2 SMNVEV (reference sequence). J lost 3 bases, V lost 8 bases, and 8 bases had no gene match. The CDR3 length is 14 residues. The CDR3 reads CASRSDRGIYEQYF. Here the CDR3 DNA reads TGTGCCAGCCGTAGCGACAGGGGGATCTACGAGCAGTACTTC.

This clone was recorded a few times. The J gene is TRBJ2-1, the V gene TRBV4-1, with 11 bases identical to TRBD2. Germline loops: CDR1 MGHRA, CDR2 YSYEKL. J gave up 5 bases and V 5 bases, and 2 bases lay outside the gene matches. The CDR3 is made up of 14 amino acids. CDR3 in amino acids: CASSTTSGNNEQFF. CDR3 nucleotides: TGCGCCAGCAGCACGACTAGCGGGAACAATGAGCAGTTCTTC.

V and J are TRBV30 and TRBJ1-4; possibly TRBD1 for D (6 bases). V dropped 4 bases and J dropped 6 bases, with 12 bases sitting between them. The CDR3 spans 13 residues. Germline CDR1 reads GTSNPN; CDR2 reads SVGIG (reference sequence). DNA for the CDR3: TGTGCCTGGAACGCAGGGGTATATGAAAAACTGTTTTTT. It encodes CAWNAGVYEKLFF.

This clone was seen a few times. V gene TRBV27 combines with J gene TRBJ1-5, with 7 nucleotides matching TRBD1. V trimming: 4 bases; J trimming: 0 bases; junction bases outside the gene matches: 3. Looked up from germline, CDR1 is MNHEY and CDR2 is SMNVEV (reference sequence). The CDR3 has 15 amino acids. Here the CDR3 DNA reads TGTGCCAGCAGTTCGACAGGGCTTAGCAATCAGCCCCAGCATTTT. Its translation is CASSSTGLSNQPQHF.

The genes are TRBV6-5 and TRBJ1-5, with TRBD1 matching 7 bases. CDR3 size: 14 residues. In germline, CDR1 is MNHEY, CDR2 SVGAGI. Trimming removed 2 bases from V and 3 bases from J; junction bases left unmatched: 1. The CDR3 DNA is TGTGCCAGCAGTTACGGACAGGTCAATCAGCCCCAGCATTTT. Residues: CASSYGQVNQPQHF.

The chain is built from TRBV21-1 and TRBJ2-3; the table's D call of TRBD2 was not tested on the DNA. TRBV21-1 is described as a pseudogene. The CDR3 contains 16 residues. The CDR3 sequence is CASSKVFRGLKDTQYF. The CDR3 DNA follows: TGTGCCAGCAGCAAAGTATTTAGGGGACTCAAAGATACGCAGTATTTT.

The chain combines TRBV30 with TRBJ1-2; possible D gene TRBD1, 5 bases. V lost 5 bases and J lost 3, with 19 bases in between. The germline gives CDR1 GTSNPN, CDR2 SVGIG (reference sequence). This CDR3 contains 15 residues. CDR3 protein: CAWAGSTSRDYGYTF. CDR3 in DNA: TGTGCCTGGGCAGGTTCTACCTCCAGGGACTATGGCTACACCTTC.

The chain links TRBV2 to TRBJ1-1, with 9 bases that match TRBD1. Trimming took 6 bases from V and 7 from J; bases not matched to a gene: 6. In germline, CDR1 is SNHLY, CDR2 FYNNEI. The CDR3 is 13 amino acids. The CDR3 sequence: CASRDRGEGEAFF. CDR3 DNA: TGTGCCAGCAGGGACAGGGGTGAGGGTGAAGCTTTCTTT.

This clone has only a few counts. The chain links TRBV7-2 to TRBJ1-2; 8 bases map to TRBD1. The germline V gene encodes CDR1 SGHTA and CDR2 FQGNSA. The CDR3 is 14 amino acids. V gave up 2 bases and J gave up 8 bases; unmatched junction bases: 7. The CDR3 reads CASSLQQGVKGYTF. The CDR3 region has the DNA TGTGCCAGCAGCTTACAACAGGGGGTTAAAGGCTACACCTTC.

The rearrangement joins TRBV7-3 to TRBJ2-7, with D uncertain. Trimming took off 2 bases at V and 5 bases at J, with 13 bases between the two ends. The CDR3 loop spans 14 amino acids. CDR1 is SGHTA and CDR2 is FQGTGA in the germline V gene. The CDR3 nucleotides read TGTGCCAGCAGCTTAGGTGGCGGAACAGACGAGCAGTACTTC. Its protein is CASSLGGGTDEQYF.